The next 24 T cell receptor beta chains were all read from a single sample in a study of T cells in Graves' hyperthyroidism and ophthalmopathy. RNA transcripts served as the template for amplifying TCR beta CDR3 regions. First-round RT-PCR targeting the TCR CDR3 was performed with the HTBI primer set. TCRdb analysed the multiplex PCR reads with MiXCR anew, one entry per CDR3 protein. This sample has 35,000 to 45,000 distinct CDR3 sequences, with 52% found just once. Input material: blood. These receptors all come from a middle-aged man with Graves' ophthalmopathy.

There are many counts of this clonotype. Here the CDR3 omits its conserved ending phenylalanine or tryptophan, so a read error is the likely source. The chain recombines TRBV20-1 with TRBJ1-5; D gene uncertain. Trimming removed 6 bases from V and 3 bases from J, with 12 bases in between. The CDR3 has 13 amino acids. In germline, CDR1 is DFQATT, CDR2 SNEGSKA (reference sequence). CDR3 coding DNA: TGCAGTGCCCCTAAGAGCACCAATCAGCCCCAGCATCTT. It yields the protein CSAPKSTNQPQHL.

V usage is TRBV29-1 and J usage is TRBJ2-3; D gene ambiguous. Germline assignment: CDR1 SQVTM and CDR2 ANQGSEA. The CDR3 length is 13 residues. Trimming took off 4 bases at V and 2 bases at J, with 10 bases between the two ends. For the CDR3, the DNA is TGCAGCGTTGTCGGCGGCTCCACAGATACGCAGTATTTT. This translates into CSVVGGSTDTQYF.

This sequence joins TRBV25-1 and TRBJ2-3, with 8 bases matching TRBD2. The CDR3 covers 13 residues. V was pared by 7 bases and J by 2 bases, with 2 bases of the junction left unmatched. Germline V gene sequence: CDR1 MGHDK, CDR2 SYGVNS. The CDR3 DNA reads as TGTGCCAGCAATAGCGGGAACACAGATACGCAGTATTTT. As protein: CASNSGNTDTQYF.

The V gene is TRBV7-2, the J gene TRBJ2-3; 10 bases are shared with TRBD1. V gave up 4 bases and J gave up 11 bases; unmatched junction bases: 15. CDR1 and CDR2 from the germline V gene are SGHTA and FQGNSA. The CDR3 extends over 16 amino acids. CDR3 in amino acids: CASSSPGTGVGNEQYF. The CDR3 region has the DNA TGTGCCAGCAGCTCCCCAGGGACAGGGGTCGGGAATGAGCAGTATTTT.

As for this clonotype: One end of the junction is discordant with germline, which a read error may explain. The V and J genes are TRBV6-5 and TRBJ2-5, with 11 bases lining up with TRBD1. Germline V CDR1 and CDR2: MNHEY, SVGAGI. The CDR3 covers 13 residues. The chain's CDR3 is CASRDRGRETQYF. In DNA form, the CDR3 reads TGTGCCAGTCGGGACAGGGGGAGAGAGACCCAATACTTC.

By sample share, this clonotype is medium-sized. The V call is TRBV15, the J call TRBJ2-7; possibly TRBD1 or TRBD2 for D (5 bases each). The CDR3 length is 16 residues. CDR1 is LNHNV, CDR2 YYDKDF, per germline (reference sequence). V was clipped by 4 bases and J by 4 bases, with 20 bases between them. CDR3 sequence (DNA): TGTGCCACCAGCACCAACCGGGGCAGGTCGGGGTACGAGCAGTACTTC. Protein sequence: CATSTNRGRSGYEQYF.

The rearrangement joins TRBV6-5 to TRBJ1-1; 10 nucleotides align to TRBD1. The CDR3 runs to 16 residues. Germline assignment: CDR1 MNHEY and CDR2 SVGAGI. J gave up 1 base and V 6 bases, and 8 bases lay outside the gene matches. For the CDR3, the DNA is TGTGCCAGCAGACAATCCCGGGACAGGGGGAACACTGAAGCTTTCTTT. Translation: CASRQSRDRGNTEAFF.

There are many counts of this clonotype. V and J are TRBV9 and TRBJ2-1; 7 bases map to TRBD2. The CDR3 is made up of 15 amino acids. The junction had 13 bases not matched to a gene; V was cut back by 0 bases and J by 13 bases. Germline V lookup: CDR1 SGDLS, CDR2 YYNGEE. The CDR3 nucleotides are TGTGCCAGCAGCGTAGAATCGGGAGGCGAATTGGGTCAGTTCTTC. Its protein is CASSVESGGELGQFF.

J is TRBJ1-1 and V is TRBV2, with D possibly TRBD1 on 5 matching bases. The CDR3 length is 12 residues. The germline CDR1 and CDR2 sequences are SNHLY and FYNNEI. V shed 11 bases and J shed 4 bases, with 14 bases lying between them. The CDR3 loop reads CALNVGGTEAFF. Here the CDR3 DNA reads TGTGCCCTCAATGTGGGGGGCACTGAAGCTTTCTTT.

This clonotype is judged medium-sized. This chain's CDR3 is CATSKQGAAYNEQFF. The CDR3 coding sequence is TGTGCCACCAGCAAACAGGGCGCTGCTTACAATGAGCAGTTCTTC. The chain employs TRBV15 and TRBJ2-1; tentatively, D is TRBD1 (6 bases). Germline assignment: CDR1 LNHNV and CDR2 YYDKDF (reference sequence). The V end lost 4 bases, the J end lost 4 bases, and 14 bases lay between the germline ends. This CDR3 region has 15 residues.

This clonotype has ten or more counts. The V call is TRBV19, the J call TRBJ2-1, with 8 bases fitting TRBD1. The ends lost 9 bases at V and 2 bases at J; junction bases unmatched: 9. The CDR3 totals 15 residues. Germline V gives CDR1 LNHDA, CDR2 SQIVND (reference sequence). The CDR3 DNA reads TGTGCCAGCAGAGACGGGGACAGGCCCTACAATGAGCAGTTCTTC. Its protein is CASRDGDRPYNEQFF.

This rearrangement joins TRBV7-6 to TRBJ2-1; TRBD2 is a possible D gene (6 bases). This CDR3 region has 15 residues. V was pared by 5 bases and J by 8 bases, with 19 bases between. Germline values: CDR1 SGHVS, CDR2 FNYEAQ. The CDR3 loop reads CASSPGLRASDEQFF. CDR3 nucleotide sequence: TGTGCCAGCAGCCCGGGACTCCGTGCCTCCGATGAGCAGTTCTTC.

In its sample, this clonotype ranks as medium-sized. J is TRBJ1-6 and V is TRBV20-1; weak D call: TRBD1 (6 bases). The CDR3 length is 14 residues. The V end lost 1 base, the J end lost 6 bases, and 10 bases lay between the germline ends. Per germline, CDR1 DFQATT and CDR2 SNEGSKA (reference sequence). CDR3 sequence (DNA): TGCAGTGCTAGAGGGACAGCTTTTAATTCACCCCTCCACTTT. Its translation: CSARGTAFNSPLHF.

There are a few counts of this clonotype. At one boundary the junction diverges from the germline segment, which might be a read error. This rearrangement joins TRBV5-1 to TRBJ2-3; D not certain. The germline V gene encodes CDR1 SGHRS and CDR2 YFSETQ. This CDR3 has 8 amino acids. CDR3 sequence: CASSLWGF. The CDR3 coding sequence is TGCGCCAGCAGCTTGTGGGGTTTT.

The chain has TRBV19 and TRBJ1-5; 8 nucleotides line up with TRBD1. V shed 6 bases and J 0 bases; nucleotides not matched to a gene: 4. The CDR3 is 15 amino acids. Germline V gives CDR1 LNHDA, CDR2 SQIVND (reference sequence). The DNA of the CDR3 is TGTGCCAGTAGGACAGGGGCTTATAGCAATCAGCCCCAGCATTTT. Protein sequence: CASRTGAYSNQPQHF.

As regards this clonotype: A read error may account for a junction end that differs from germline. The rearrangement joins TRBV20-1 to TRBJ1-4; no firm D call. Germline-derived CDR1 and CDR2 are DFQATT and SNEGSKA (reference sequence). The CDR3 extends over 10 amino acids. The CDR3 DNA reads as TGCAGCGCTAGAGATGAAGAACTGTTTTTT. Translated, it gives CSARDEELFF.

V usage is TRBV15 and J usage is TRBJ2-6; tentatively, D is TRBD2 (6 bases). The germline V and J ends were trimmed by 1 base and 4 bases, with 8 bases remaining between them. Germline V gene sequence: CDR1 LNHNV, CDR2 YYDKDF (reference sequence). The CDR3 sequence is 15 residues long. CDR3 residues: CATSRGRGGANVLTF. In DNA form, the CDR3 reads TGTGCCACCAGCAGAGGACGGGGGGGGGCCAACGTCCTGACTTTC.

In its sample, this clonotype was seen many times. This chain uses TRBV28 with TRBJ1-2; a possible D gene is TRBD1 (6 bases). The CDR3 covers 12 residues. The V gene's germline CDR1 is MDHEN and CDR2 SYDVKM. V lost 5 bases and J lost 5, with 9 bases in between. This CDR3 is CASSPTGYGYTF. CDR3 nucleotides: TGTGCCAGCAGTCCTACAGGGTATGGCTACACCTTC.

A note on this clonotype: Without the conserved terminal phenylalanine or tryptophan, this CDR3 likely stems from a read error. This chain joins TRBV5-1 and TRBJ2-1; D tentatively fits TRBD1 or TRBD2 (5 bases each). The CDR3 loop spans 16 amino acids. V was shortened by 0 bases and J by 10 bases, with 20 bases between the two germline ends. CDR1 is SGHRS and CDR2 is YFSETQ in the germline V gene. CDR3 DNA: TGCGCCAGCAGCTTGGGGGTTCAGAGGGGTGTGGAGGAGCAGTTCTGC. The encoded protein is CASSLGVQRGVEEQFC.

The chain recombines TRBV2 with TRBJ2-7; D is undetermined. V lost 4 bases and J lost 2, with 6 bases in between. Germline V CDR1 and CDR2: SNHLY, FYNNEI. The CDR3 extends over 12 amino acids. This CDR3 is CASSGATYEQYF. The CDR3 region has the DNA TGTGCCAGCAGTGGGGCTACCTACGAGCAGTACTTC.

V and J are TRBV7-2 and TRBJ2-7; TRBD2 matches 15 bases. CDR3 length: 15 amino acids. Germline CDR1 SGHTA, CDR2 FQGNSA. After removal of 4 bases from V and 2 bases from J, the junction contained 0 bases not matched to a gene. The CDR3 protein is CASSWTSGRAYEQYF. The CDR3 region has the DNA TGTGCCAGCAGCTGGACTAGCGGGAGGGCCTACGAGCAGTACTTC.

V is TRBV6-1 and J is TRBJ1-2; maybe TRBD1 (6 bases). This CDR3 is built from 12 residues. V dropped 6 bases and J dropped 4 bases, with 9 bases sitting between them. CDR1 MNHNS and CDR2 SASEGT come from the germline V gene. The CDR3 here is CASRKGGYGYTF. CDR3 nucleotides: TGTGCCAGCAGAAAGGGGGGCTATGGCTACACCTTC.

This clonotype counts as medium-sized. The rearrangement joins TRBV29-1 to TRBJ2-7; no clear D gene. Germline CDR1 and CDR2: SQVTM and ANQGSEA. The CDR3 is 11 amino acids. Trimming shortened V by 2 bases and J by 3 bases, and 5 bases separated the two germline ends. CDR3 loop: CSVERNYEQYF. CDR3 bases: TGCAGCGTTGAAAGAAACTACGAGCAGTACTTC.

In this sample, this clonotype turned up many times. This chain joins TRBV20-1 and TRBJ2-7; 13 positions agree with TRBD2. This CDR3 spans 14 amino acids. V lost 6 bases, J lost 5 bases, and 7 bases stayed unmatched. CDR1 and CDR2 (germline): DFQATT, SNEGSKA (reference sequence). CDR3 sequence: CSAITSGGAHEQYF. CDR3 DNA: TGCAGTGCCATCACTAGCGGGGGGGCCCACGAGCAGTACTTC.